A single sample gave rise to the 32 T cell receptor beta chains below, sequenced in a study of OX40 agonist ivuxolimab in advanced cancers. Clones were sequenced by immunoSEQ multiplex PCR, and TCRdb holds only the in-frame ones, with some missing. The repertoire includes around 62,000 clones, approximately 84% of them detected once, and roughly 4.5% sits in the top ten. Sequences were derived from CD4+ or CD8+ T cells sorted from blood, sampled in a trial of the OX40 agonist ivuxolimab. Receptors originate from an adult with an advanced solid tumor such as melanoma, head and neck, liver or kidney cancer.

The gene calls are TRBV7-9 and TRBJ1-1; D may be TRBD1 (6 bases). The CDR3 totals 17 residues. V dropped 5 bases and J dropped 0 bases, with 19 bases sitting between them. CDR1 and CDR2 (germline): SEHNR, FQNEAQ (reference sequence). CDR3 sequence (DNA): TGTGCCAGCAGCCCGCTCGGGGGGGGGCTGATGAACACTGAAGCTTTCTTT. Translated, it gives CASSPLGGGLMNTEAFF.

The genes are TRBV2 and TRBJ1-6, with D unclear. Deletions cut 7 bases from V and 10 bases from J, with 14 bases between. This CDR3 is built from 13 residues. Germline-derived CDR1 and CDR2 are SNHLY and FYNNEI. The CDR3 is CASTRGFGSPLHF. The CDR3 nucleotides are TGTGCCAGCACGCGCGGGTTCGGCTCACCCCTCCACTTT.

This sequence joins TRBV7-6 and TRBJ1-4; possibly TRBD1 for D (5 bases). V was clipped by 1 base and J by 8 bases, with 11 bases between them. Looked up from germline, CDR1 is SGHVS and CDR2 is FNYEAQ. This CDR3 has 14 residues. The CDR3 is CASSLGGSKEKLFF. CDR3 nucleotides: TGTGCCAGCAGCTTAGGGGGGTCAAAGGAAAAACTGTTTTTT. Together with reference TRBV7-6 and TRBJ1-4, the CDR3 gives the full variable domain: GAGVSQSPRYKVTKRGQDVALRCDPISGHVSLYWYRQALGQGPEFLTYFNYEAQQDKSGLPNDRFSAERPEGSISTLTIQRTEQRDSAMYRCASSLGGSKEKLFFGSGTQLSVL.

The gene calls are TRBV11-2 and TRBJ1-6; 8 nucleotides align to TRBD1. V lost 2 bases to trimming and J lost 10 bases; unmatched junction nucleotides: 7. Per the germline V gene, CDR1 is SGHAT and CDR2 is FQNNGV. The CDR3 runs to 15 residues. The CDR3: CASSLRRDRRSPLHF. Written as DNA, the CDR3 is TGTGCCAGCAGCTTAAGGAGGGACAGGCGATCACCCCTCCACTTT.

J is TRBJ1-5 and V is TRBV19, with TRBD1 matching 7 bases. The CDR3 sequence is 14 residues long. In germline, CDR1 is LNHDA, CDR2 SQIVND (reference sequence). V gave up 6 bases and J gave up 7 bases; unmatched junction bases: 9. CDR3 DNA sequence: TGTGCCAGTAGGGTGACAGGGTCCCCCCAGCCCCAGCATTTT. Amino acids: CASRVTGSPQPQHF. The full variable domain, in which reference TRBV19 and TRBJ1-5 provide the parts outside the CDR3, is DGGITQSPKYLFRKEGQNVTLSCEQNLNHDAMYWYRQDPGQGLRLIYYSQIVNDFQKGDIAEGYSVSREKKESFPLTVTSAQKNPTAFYLCASRVTGSPQPQHFGDGTRLSIL.

This clone was seen a few times. The chain recombines TRBV7-8 with TRBJ1-2; the D gene is possibly TRBD1 (5 bases). The length of the CDR3 is 15 residues. CDR1 and CDR2 (germline): SGHVS, FQNEAQ. Trimming removed 5 bases at V and 0 bases at J, with 13 bases between. For the CDR3, the DNA is TGTGCCAGCAGCCCCGAAGGGGAAGCTAACTATGGCTACACCTTC. This gives the protein CASSPEGEANYGYTF.

The chain employs TRBV11-2 and TRBJ2-5, with D maybe TRBD1 (5 bases). With 0 bases removed from V and 4 bases from J, the gap between germline ends came to 12 bases. The CDR3 length is 15 residues. Germline loops: CDR1 SGHAT, CDR2 FQNNGV. The CDR3 reads CASSLEGRVGETQYF. In DNA form, the CDR3 reads TGTGCCAGCAGCTTAGAAGGCAGGGTGGGAGAGACCCAGTACTTC.

This clone was seen once. This same CDR3 is encoded by further DNA sequences in the sample. J is TRBJ2-7 and V is TRBV10-3, with TRBD1 matching 10 bases. Trimming removed 11 bases from V and 2 bases from J; junction bases left unmatched: 12. CDR1 and CDR2 from the germline V gene are ENHRY and SYGVKD. This CDR3 has 15 amino acids. The CDR3 here is CASRTGTGATYEQYF. In nucleotides, the CDR3 is TGTGCCTCCAGAACTGGGACAGGGGCCACCTACGAGCAGTACTTC.

As to this clone: The junction departs from the called germline gene at one end, perhaps through a read error. The CDR3 bases are TGTGCTAGCAGCTTAGACAGGGTGAAGGAGCAGTACTTC. It yields the protein CASSLDRVKEQYF. The rearrangement joins TRBV7-7 to TRBJ2-7, with 7 bases aligning to TRBD1. This CDR3 has 13 amino acids. CDR1 SSHAT and CDR2 FNYEAQ come from the germline V gene (reference sequence).

The chain joins TRBV9 to TRBJ2-3; 7 bases are shared with TRBD2. V was pared by 2 bases and J by 2 bases, with 11 bases of the junction left unmatched. This CDR3 spans 17 amino acids. The germline V gene encodes CDR1 SGDLS and CDR2 YYNGEE. The CDR3 sequence is CASSVLRWGGFTDTQYF. The CDR3 bases are TGTGCCAGCAGCGTCCTCCGGTGGGGGGGGTTCACAGATACGCAGTATTTT.

V usage is TRBV19 and J usage is TRBJ2-2, with TRBD1 as a possible D gene (5 bases). The CDR3 runs to 13 residues. The ends were cut back, 6 bases at V and 5 bases at J, with 10 bases in the middle. Per germline, CDR1 LNHDA and CDR2 SQIVND (reference sequence). The CDR3 DNA is TGTGCCAGTAGGTCACAGGTTACCGGGGAGCTGTTTTTT. This sequence encodes CASRSQVTGELFF.

The chain joins TRBV5-4 to TRBJ1-6; tentatively, D is TRBD1 (5 bases). The CDR3 runs 15 residues. The V gene's germline CDR1 is SGHNT and CDR2 YYREEE (reference sequence). The V gene lost 2 bases and the J gene lost 8 bases, with 14 bases spanning the gap. For the CDR3, the DNA is TGTGCCAGCAGCTTATTGGGACCGGCAGATTCACCCCTCCACTTT. Its protein is CASSLLGPADSPLHF.

CDR3 coding DNA: TGTGCCAGCGTGCAGGGGTCAGGGAATCAGCCCCAGCATTTT. This gives the protein CASVQGSGNQPQHF. The gene calls are TRBV21-1 and TRBJ1-5; the D call in the table, TRBD1, was not verified against the DNA. TRBV21-1 is tagged as a pseudogene. The CDR3 length is 14 residues.

The rearrangement joins TRBV5-4 to TRBJ1-1; D not resolved. This CDR3 has 15 residues. CDR1 and CDR2 from the germline V gene are SGHNT and YYREEE (reference sequence). Trimming left V 4 bases short and J 7 bases short, with 20 bases between. The CDR3 is CASSKTLTLTGEAFF. CDR3 nucleotides: TGTGCCAGCAGCAAGACGCTTACTCTAACGGGTGAAGCTTTCTTT.

V gene TRBV6-1 combines with J gene TRBJ1-5, with D possibly TRBD1 on 5 matching bases. Germline lookup yields CDR1 MNHNS and CDR2 SASEGT. The CDR3 consists of 13 residues. The V end lost 10 bases, the J end lost 2 bases, and 12 bases lay between the germline ends. The chain's CDR3 is CATLREGNQPQHF. In nucleotides, the CDR3 is TGTGCCACCCTCAGGGAAGGCAATCAGCCCCAGCATTTT.

V usage is TRBV7-8 and J usage is TRBJ2-6, with D unclear. There are 13 residues in the CDR3. V shed 6 bases and J shed 1 base, with 4 bases lying between them. The germline V gene has CDR1 SGHVS and CDR2 FQNEAQ. In DNA, the CDR3 is TGTGCCAGCAGGAGTTCTGGGGCCAACGTCCTGACTTTC. The encoded protein is CASRSSGANVLTF.

This chain links TRBV7-2 with TRBJ1-5; D ambiguous. CDR1 and CDR2 from the germline V gene are SGHTA and FQGNSA. CDR3 size: 13 residues. Trimming removed 1 base at V and 3 bases at J, with 4 bases between. The CDR3 protein is CASSLVNNQPQHF. The CDR3 DNA follows: TGTGCCAGCAGCTTAGTCAACAATCAGCCCCAGCATTTT.

The V call is TRBV19, the J call TRBJ2-2; 8 nucleotides align to TRBD2. Germline V gene data show CDR1 as LNHDA and CDR2 as SQIVND (reference sequence). V lost 4 bases, J lost 7 bases, and 11 bases stayed unmatched. CDR3 length: 16 residues. The CDR3 DNA reads as TGTGCCAGTAGTACACCGGGACTAGGTGTCCGCGGGGAGCTGTTTTTT. Protein: CASSTPGLGVRGELFF.

This clone came up once. The V gene is TRBV28, the J gene TRBJ1-1; possible D gene TRBD1, 6 bases. V was trimmed by 1 base and J by 6 bases, leaving 12 bases between them. CDR1 and CDR2 (germline): MDHEN, SYDVKM. The CDR3 extends over 14 amino acids. The CDR3 DNA sequence: TGTGCCAGCAGTTTATCAGGGGCTGTTGCTGAAGCTTTCTTT. This codes for CASSLSGAVAEAFF.

In this sample, this clone turned up a few times. The chain uses TRBV5-1 and TRBJ2-7; no definite D call. V was clipped by 4 bases and J by 2 bases, with 13 bases between them. Germline V gene lookup returns CDR1 SGHRS and CDR2 YFSETQ. CDR3 length: 14 residues. The CDR3 region has the DNA TGCGCCAGCAGCAGCTGGACGGTCCCCTACGAGCAGTACTTC. Translation: CASSSWTVPYEQYF. Full variable domain (remainder filled in from reference TRBV5-1 and TRBJ2-7): KAGVTQTPRYLIKTRGQQVTLSCSPISGHRSVSWYQQTPGQGLQFLFEYFSETQRNKGNFPGRFSGRQFSNSRSEMNVSTLELGDSALYLCASSSWTVPYEQYFGPGTRLTVT.

This clone was counted a few times. This chain joins TRBV9 and TRBJ2-3; 13 bases fit TRBD2. V gave up 0 bases and J gave up 6 bases; unmatched junction bases: 7. The CDR3 runs 17 residues. Germline CDR1 is SGDLS and CDR2 is YYNGEE. CDR3 DNA: TGTGCCAGCAGCGTAGGACTAGCGGGGGGTTTTAGGGATACGCAGTATTTT. It is translated as CASSVGLAGGFRDTQYF.

The J gene is TRBJ1-3, the V gene TRBV9; possibly TRBD1 for D (5 bases). CDR1 and CDR2 (germline): SGDLS, YYNGEE. This CDR3 is built from 14 residues. Trimming shortened V by 0 bases and J by 3 bases, and 7 bases separated the two germline ends. CDR3 in DNA: TGTGCCAGCAGCGTAGGGGGGTATGGAAACACCATATATTTT. Translating gives CASSVGGYGNTIYF.

The CDR3 bases are TGTGCCAGCAGCTTATGGGGCAGGGAGGCAGCGAACACCGGGGAGCTGTTTTTT. Residues: CASSLWGREAANTGELFF. The gene calls are TRBV7-3 and TRBJ2-2, with a tentative D call TRBD2 (6 bases). In germline, CDR1 is SGHTA, CDR2 FQGTGA. The CDR3 has 18 amino acids. Deletions cut 2 bases from V and 0 bases from J, with 16 bases between.

V is TRBV5-1 and J is TRBJ1-2, with 9 positions matching TRBD1. The CDR3 sequence is 15 residues long. Germline V gene lookup returns CDR1 SGHRS and CDR2 YFSETQ. With V trimmed by 5 bases and J by 4 bases, 9 bases remained unmatched. The CDR3 DNA reads TGCGCCAGCAGTCGGGGGACAGGGACGCCCTATGGCTACACCTTC. As protein: CASSRGTGTPYGYTF.

V and J are TRBV7-2 and TRBJ1-5, with TRBD1 matching 7 bases. J lost 11 bases, V lost 5 bases, and 12 bases had no gene match. Germline values: CDR1 SGHTA, CDR2 FQGNSA. The CDR3 is 14 amino acids. CDR3 region: CASSLREKGASQHF. DNA of the CDR3: TGTGCCAGCAGCCTACGGGAGAAGGGGGCTTCCCAGCATTTT. The complete variable domain, with remaining parts taken from reference TRBV7-2 and TRBJ1-5, reads GAGVSQSPSNKVTEKGKDVELRCDPISGHTALYWYRQSLGQGLEFLIYFQGNSAPDKSGLPSDRFSAERTGGSVSTLTIQRTQQEDSAVYLCASSLREKGASQHFGDGTRLSIL.

The V and J genes are TRBV7-2 and TRBJ2-3; 8 bases fit TRBD2. The V and J ends lost 5 bases and 4 bases, in that order; junction bases with no gene match: 8. Germline lookup yields CDR1 SGHTA and CDR2 FQGNSA. The CDR3 runs to 15 residues. CDR3 region: CASSPAGGPADTQYF. CDR3 sequence (DNA): TGTGCCAGCAGCCCTGCGGGGGGCCCCGCAGATACGCAGTATTTT.

The chain recombines TRBV19 with TRBJ2-5, with D uncertain. Deletions cut 7 bases from V and 0 bases from J, with 6 bases between. The CDR3 is made up of 12 amino acids. Germline CDR1 LNHDA, CDR2 SQIVND (reference sequence). The CDR3, as DNA: TGTGCCAGTAAGGGCGACCAAGAGACCCAGTACTTC. This gives the protein CASKGDQETQYF.

This chain uses TRBV5-1 with TRBJ2-3; 11 bases match TRBD2. This CDR3 is built from 18 residues. Germline trimming cut 0 bases from V and 6 bases from J; bases unmatched to any gene: 12. CDR1 and CDR2 from the germline V gene are SGHRS and YFSETQ. The CDR3 loop is CASSLGIAGGPSTDTQYF. CDR3 DNA: TGCGCCAGCAGCTTGGGAATAGCGGGGGGGCCTTCCACGGATACGCAGTATTTT.

The chain is built from TRBV19 and TRBJ2-1; 13 bases line up with TRBD2. Germline CDR1 reads LNHDA; CDR2 reads SQIVND (reference sequence). This CDR3 region has 15 residues. Trimming took 6 bases from V and 6 from J; bases not matched to a gene: 5. CDR3 bases: TGTGCCAGTAGCTCATGGACTAGCGGGAGCAATGAGCAGTTCTTC. Translated: CASSSWTSGSNEQFF.

As regards this clone: Different DNA sequences within this sample yield the same CDR3. J is TRBJ1-1 and V is TRBV2; TRBD1 is a possible D gene (6 bases). Trimming took 3 bases from V and 1 from J, leaving 18 bases between them. The CDR3 contains 17 residues. CDR1 SNHLY and CDR2 FYNNEI come from the germline V gene. In DNA form, the CDR3 reads TGTGCCAGCAGTGAGGTCTACACTGGACAGCCGAACACTGAAGCTTTCTTT. Amino acids: CASSEVYTGQPNTEAFF.

The rearrangement links TRBV28 to TRBJ1-2, with TRBD1 as a possible D gene (6 bases). The length of the CDR3 is 14 residues. Germline lookup yields CDR1 MDHEN and CDR2 SYDVKM. The V end lost 5 bases, the J end lost 0 bases, and 10 bases lay between the germline ends. For the CDR3, the DNA is TGTGCCAGCAGTCGGACAGATTCTAACTATGGCTACACCTTC. Translated: CASSRTDSNYGYTF.

The chain recombines TRBV28 with TRBJ1-2, with 7 bases lining up with TRBD1. CDR3 length: 13 residues. Trimming removed 6 bases from V and 5 bases from J; junction bases left unmatched: 6. Germline-derived CDR1 and CDR2 are MDHEN and SYDVKM. CDR3 sequence reads: CASSLRDSYGYTF. The CDR3 DNA is TGTGCCAGCAGCCTCCGGGACAGTTATGGCTACACCTTC.